The 12 T cell receptor beta chains listed next were all sequenced from one sample in a study of T cells after yellow fever vaccination. MiXCR, applied by TCRdb to the 5' RACE reads, yields one record per CDR3 protein. The data show approximately 610,000 distinct CDR3 sequences, with around 17% seen just once and approximately 15% held by the top ten. The sequencing here drew on PBMCs, taken about 5 days after the first yellow fever vaccination. The receptors were sampled from a young man who received the YFV17D yellow fever vaccine.

In its sample, this clonotype was seen a few times. The rearrangement joins TRBV12-3 or TRBV12-4 to TRBJ1-3, with D possibly being TRBD1 (6 bases). This CDR3 has 12 residues. V lost 8 bases to trimming and J lost 4 bases, with 9 bases between them. Here the CDR3 reads CASSGAGNTIYF. DNA of the CDR3: TGTGCCAGCTCAGGGGCCGGAAACACCATATATTTT.

The genes are TRBV25-1 and TRBJ1-6; 10 bases fit TRBD1. Germline CDR1 and CDR2: MGHDK and SYGVNS. The V and J ends lost 3 bases and 1 base, in that order; junction bases with no gene match: 6. The CDR3 covers 18 residues. The CDR3 reads CASSDIRDRGSYNSPLHF. CDR3 nucleotides: TGTGCCAGCAGTGATATCCGGGACAGGGGTTCCTATAATTCACCCCTCCACTTT.

The chain employs TRBV6-7 and TRBJ2-7; D tentatively fits TRBD1 or TRBD2 (6 bases each). TRBV6-7 is flagged as an ORF with uncertain function. V lost 7 bases, J lost 3 bases, and 16 bases lay in between. The CDR3 length is 14 residues. CDR3 coding DNA: TGTGCCAGCATCCCCCCCGGGGGACACTACGAGCAGTACTTC. Encoded protein: CASIPPGGHYEQYF.

The chain couples TRBV3-1 to TRBJ2-6, with unresolved D. Germline V CDR1 and CDR2: LGHDT, YNNKEL (reference sequence). V lost 4 bases and J lost 0, with 10 bases in between. This CDR3 contains 16 residues. CDR3 bases: TGTGCCAGCAGCCTAAGTCCCAGCTCTGGGGCCAACGTCCTGACTTTC. This codes for CASSLSPSSGANVLTF.

This clonotype was detected ten times or more. The CDR3 region has the DNA TGCGCCAGCAGCTTGGCTAGCGGGCCCTACAATGAGCAGTTCTTC. Its protein is CASSLASGPYNEQFF. The chain carries TRBV5-1 and TRBJ2-1; 8 nucleotides match TRBD2. Germline-derived CDR1 and CDR2 are SGHRS and YFSETQ. Trimming removed 0 bases from V and 2 bases from J; junction bases left unmatched: 1. This CDR3 has 15 amino acids.

V and J are TRBV6-2 or TRBV6-3 and TRBJ2-1; D call uncertain. V shed 6 bases and J shed 7 bases, with 13 bases lying between them. CDR1 is MNHEY and CDR2 is SVGEGT in the germline V gene. This CDR3 has 13 residues. CDR3 in DNA: TGTGCCAGCAGCCCCGTCCCCGGGAATGAGCAGTTCTTC. It specifies CASSPVPGNEQFF.

This clonotype has a handful of counts. CDR3 loop: CASSFRDRRYEQYF. CDR3 bases: TGTGCCAGCAGCTTCCGGGACAGGCGTTACGAGCAGTACTTC. The chain employs TRBV5-5 and TRBJ2-7; TRBD1 matches 8 bases. Germline V gene sequence: CDR1 SGHKS, CDR2 YYEKEE (reference sequence). Unmatched junction bases numbered 5, after V lost 2 bases and J lost 4 bases. The CDR3 is made up of 14 amino acids.

This clonotype was counted many times. The chain links TRBV29-1 to TRBJ2-3, with TRBD2 matching 14 bases. Germline loops: CDR1 SQVTM, CDR2 ANQGSEA. The junction had 3 bases not matched to a gene; V was cut back by 4 bases and J by 6 bases. There are 14 residues in the CDR3. The CDR3 bases are TGCAGCGTTGTAGGACTAGCGGGGGGCGATACGCAGTATTTT. Translation gives CSVVGLAGGDTQYF.

This clonotype was seen a few times. V and J are TRBV30 and TRBJ1-2; D is undetermined. Trimming pared 5 bases from V and 3 bases from J, leaving 13 bases between. CDR3 size: 13 residues. Germline V lookup: CDR1 GTSNPN, CDR2 SVGIG (reference sequence). CDR3 sequence: CAWGAEDYYGYTF. The DNA for the CDR3 is TGTGCCTGGGGCGCGGAGGACTACTATGGCTACACCTTC.

The CDR3 nucleotides are TGTGCCAGCAGCCCCAGGGTCGCCTACAATGAGCAGTTCTTC. It encodes CASSPRVAYNEQFF. The V gene is TRBV5-8, the J gene TRBJ2-1; perhaps TRBD1 as D (5 bases). Germline V gives CDR1 SGHTS, CDR2 YDEGEE. Trimming stripped 4 bases from V and 2 bases from J, with 10 bases between. The length of the CDR3 is 14 residues.

The chain has TRBV12-3 or TRBV12-4 and TRBJ2-3; 10 nucleotides line up with TRBD2. Unmatched junction bases numbered 9, after V lost 7 bases and J lost 5 bases. The CDR3 has 15 amino acids. CDR3 bases: TGTGCCAGCAATCCAGCGGGGGGGGGTATAGATACGCAGTATTTT. As protein: CASNPAGGGIDTQYF.

This clonotype was detected only once. The junction departs from the called germline gene at one end, perhaps through a read error. This chain joins TRBV10-1 and TRBJ1-6; D is ambiguous. CDR3 length equals 12 residues. CDR1 is WNHNN and CDR2 is SYGVQD in the germline V gene (reference sequence). The CDR3 reads CASSVERSPHHF. The DNA of the CDR3 is TGCGCCAGCAGTGTAGAAAGGTCACCCCACCACTTT.